Listed below are T cell receptor beta chains from one sample, sequenced in a study of blood T cell repertoires in COVID-19. Repertoires were generated with immunoSEQ multiplex PCR, while TCRdb's copy carries only in-frame clones and drops some. The sample carries around 200,000 clones, roughly 80% recorded once. The sequencing sample was made of peripheral blood. These TCRs come from a human donor in a cohort sampled during active COVID-19. Both conserved end residues are part of each CDR3. Fields, in order: J gene, V gene, clone size, CDR3 protein. For some rows the clone size is stated as once, few or many, or as a class when expanded; others skip it.

j_call: TRBJ2-3; v_call: TRBV19; clone_size: .; cdr3_aa: CASSPRDTVILDTQYF
j_call: TRBJ1-4; v_call: TRBV10-3; clone_size: .; cdr3_aa: CAISEGGQGTNEKLFF
j_call: TRBJ1-1; v_call: TRBV11-3; clone_size: .; cdr3_aa: CASSLQVDTEAFF
j_call: TRBJ2-7; v_call: TRBV6-2/TRBV6-3; clone_size: .; cdr3_aa: CASSSDRSSYEQYF
j_call: TRBJ2-7; v_call: TRBV5-1; clone_size: few; cdr3_aa: CASSPGQGDYEQYF
j_call: TRBJ2-7; v_call: TRBV2; clone_size: .; cdr3_aa: CASSEAGGGAGYEQYF
j_call: TRBJ2-1; v_call: TRBV27; clone_size: .; cdr3_aa: CASSLFSTGASYNEQFF
j_call: TRBJ2-5; v_call: TRBV7-8; clone_size: .; cdr3_aa: CASSLGTSVNQETQYF
j_call: TRBJ2-3; v_call: TRBV21-1; clone_size: .; cdr3_aa: CASNTGTNSTDTQYF
j_call: TRBJ2-2; v_call: TRBV3-1/TRBV3-2; clone_size: once; cdr3_aa: CASSQLNRGSWSAGELFF
j_call: TRBJ2-1; v_call: TRBV5-8; clone_size: few; cdr3_aa: CASSLMTVTYNEQFF
j_call: TRBJ2-7; v_call: TRBV18; clone_size: .; cdr3_aa: CASSPGGQAYEQYF
j_call: TRBJ2-7; v_call: TRBV6-6; clone_size: .; cdr3_aa: CASRPRVTSYEQYF
j_call: TRBJ1-1; v_call: TRBV10-3; clone_size: once; cdr3_aa: CAIKRDRMNTEAFF
j_call: TRBJ1-6; v_call: TRBV5-1; clone_size: .; cdr3_aa: CASSLDSRNSPLHF
j_call: TRBJ2-3; v_call: TRBV4-1; clone_size: .; cdr3_aa: CASSPPGSDTQYF
j_call: TRBJ1-1; v_call: TRBV4-1; clone_size: once; cdr3_aa: CASSQGTRVAAFF
j_call: TRBJ2-7; v_call: TRBV25-1; clone_size: .; cdr3_aa: CASSEFQPGQGAYEQYF
j_call: TRBJ2-7; v_call: TRBV7-2; clone_size: .; cdr3_aa: CASNPNPGLTYEQYF
j_call: TRBJ1-2; v_call: TRBV13; clone_size: .; cdr3_aa: CASSRGINYGYTF
j_call: TRBJ1-1; v_call: TRBV5-4; clone_size: .; cdr3_aa: CASSPSSPMGQAPNTEAFF
j_call: TRBJ1-2; v_call: TRBV30; clone_size: .; cdr3_aa: CAWSEQTGEGYTF
j_call: TRBJ2-3; v_call: TRBV25-1; clone_size: .; cdr3_aa: CAFKVAGTDTQYF
j_call: TRBJ2-1; v_call: TRBV7-9; clone_size: .; cdr3_aa: CASSPKPGGQGAYNEQFF
j_call: TRBJ2-2; v_call: TRBV3-1/TRBV3-2; clone_size: .; cdr3_aa: CASSHHDSYTGELFF
j_call: TRBJ2-7; v_call: TRBV9; clone_size: .; cdr3_aa: CASSPTGTASYEQYF
j_call: TRBJ2-7; v_call: TRBV13; clone_size: .; cdr3_aa: CASSLGEGDRGSYEQYF
j_call: TRBJ2-1; v_call: TRBV9; clone_size: .; cdr3_aa: CASSAKSGQVSGYNEQFF
j_call: TRBJ2-1; v_call: TRBV2; clone_size: .; cdr3_aa: CASRRQGSDEQFF
j_call: TRBJ2-7; v_call: TRBV11-1; clone_size: once; cdr3_aa: CASSLATGKSYEQYF
j_call: TRBJ2-2; v_call: TRBV9; clone_size: .; cdr3_aa: CASSRAGTAITGELFF
j_call: TRBJ1-2; v_call: TRBV25-1; clone_size: once; cdr3_aa: CASSIGTGGDGYTF
j_call: TRBJ2-4; v_call: TRBV19; clone_size: .; cdr3_aa: CASSLGDSLNIQYF